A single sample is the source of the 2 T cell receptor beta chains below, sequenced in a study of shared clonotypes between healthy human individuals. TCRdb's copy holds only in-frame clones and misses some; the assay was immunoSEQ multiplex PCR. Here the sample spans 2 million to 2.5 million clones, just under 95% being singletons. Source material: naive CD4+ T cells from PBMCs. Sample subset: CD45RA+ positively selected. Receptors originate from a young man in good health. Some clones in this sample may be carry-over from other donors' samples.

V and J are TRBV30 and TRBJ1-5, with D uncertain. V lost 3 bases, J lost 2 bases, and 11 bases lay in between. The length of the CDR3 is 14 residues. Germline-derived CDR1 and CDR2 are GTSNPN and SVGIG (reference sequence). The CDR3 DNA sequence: TGTGCCTGGAGCGCCTCGATGGGCAATCAGCCCCAGCATTTT. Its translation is CAWSASMGNQPQHF.

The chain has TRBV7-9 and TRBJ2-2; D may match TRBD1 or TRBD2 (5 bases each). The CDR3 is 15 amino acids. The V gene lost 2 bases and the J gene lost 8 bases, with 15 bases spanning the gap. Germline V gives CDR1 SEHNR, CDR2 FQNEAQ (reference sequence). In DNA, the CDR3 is TGTGCCAGCAGCTTACCGGGACGTCTAGTGGGGGAGCTGTTTTTT. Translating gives CASSLPGRLVGELFF.